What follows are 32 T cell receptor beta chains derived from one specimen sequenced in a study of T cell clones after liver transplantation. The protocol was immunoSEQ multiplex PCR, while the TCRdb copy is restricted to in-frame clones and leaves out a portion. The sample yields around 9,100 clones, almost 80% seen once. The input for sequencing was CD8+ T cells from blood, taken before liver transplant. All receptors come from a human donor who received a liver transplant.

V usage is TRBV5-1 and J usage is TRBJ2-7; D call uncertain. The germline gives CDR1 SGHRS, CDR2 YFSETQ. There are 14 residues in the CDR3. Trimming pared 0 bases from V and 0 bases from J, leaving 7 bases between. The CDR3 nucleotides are TGCGCCAGCAGCTTGGAAAACATCTCCTACGAGCAGTACTTC. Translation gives CASSLENISYEQYF.

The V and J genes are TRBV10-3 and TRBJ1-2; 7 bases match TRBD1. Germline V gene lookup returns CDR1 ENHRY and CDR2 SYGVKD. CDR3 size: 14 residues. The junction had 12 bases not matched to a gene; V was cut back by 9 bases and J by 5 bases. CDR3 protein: CAILDRDSSYGYTF. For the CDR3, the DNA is TGTGCCATTCTCGACCGGGACAGTTCTTATGGCTACACCTTC.

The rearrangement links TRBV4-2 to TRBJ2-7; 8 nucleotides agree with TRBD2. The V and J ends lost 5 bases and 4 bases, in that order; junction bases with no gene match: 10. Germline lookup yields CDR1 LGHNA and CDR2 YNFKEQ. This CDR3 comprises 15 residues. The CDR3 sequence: CASSLALAGWYEQYF. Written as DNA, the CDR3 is TGTGCCAGCAGCTTAGCTCTAGCGGGTTGGTACGAGCAGTACTTC.

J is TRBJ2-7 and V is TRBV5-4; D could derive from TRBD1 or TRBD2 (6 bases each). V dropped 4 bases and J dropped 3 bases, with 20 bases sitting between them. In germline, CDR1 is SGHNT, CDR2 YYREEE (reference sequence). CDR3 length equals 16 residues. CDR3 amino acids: CASSRGSQGGIYEQYF. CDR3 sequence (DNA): TGTGCCAGCAGCAGGGGGAGTCAGGGAGGTATCTACGAGCAGTACTTC.

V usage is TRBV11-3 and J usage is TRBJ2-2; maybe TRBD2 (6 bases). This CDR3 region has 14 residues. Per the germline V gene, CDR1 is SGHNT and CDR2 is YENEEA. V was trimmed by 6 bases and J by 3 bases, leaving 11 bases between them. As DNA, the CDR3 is TGTGCCAGCAGGGAGGGCGGGGACACCGGGGAGCTGTTTTTT. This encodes CASREGGDTGELFF.

CDR3 coding DNA: TGTGCCAGCAGCCTTTTGGGGGATACGCAGTATTTT. This encodes CASSLLGDTQYF. The genes are TRBV11-2 and TRBJ2-3; no definite D call. The V end was cut by 5 bases, the J end by 6 bases, with 9 bases between. The CDR3 is 12 residues long. Germline V gives CDR1 SGHAT, CDR2 FQNNGV.

The CDR3 loop reads CSVEADSSYEQYF. In nucleotides, the CDR3 is TGCAGCGTTGAGGCGGACAGCTCCTACGAGCAGTACTTC. The chain couples TRBV29-1 to TRBJ2-7; tentative D call: TRBD1 (6 bases). This CDR3 has 13 residues. The ends were cut back, 3 bases at V and 0 bases at J, with 9 bases in the middle. Germline V CDR1 and CDR2: SQVTM, ANQGSEA.

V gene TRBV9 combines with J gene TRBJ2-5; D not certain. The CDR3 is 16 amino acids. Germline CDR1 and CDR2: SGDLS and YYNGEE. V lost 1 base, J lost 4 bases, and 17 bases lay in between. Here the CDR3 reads CASSVIGRIQGETQYF. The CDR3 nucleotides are TGTGCCAGCAGCGTAATCGGCAGGATTCAAGGAGAGACCCAGTACTTC.

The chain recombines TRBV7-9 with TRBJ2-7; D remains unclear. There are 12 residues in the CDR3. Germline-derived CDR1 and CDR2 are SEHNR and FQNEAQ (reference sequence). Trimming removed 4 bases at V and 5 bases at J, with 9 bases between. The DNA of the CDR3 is TGTGCCAGCAGCTACGCTGCGGACGAGCAGTACTTC. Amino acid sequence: CASSYAADEQYF. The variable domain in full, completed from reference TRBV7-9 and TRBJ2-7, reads DTGVSQNPRHKITKRGQNVTFRCDPISEHNRLYWYRQTLGQGPEFLTYFQNEAQLEKSRLLSDRFSAERPKGSFSTLEIQRTEQGDSAMYLCASSYAADEQYFGPGTRLTVT.

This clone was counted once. CDR3 nucleotides: TGTGCCAGCAGTGGTGGCGAAGCGGGAGAAGGAGATACGCAGTATTTT. It specifies CASSGGEAGEGDTQYF. This chain connects TRBV6-4 to TRBJ2-3, with 8 bases identical to TRBD2. Germline V gene sequence: CDR1 MRHNA, CDR2 SNTAGT. The CDR3 consists of 16 residues. After removal of 4 bases from V and 5 bases from J, the junction contained 11 bases not matched to a gene.

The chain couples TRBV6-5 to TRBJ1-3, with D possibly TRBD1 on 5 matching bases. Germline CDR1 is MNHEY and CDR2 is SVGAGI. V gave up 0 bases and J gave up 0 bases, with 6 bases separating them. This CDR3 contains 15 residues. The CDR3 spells CASSYSQGSGNTIYF. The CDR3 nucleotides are TGTGCCAGCAGTTACTCCCAGGGCTCTGGAAACACCATATATTTT.

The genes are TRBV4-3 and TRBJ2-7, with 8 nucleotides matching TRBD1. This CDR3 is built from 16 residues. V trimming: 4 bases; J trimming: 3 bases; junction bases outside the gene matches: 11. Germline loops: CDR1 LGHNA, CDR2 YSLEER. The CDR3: CASSREFTGTGYEQYF. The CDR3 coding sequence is TGCGCCAGCAGCCGAGAATTTACCGGGACAGGCTACGAGCAGTACTTC.

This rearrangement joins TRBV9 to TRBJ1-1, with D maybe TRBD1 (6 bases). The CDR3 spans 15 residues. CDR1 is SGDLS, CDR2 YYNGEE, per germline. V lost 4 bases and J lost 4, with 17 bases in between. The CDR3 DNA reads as TGTGCCAGCAGCCCCCCTAGGATGGGGGCCACTGAAGCTTTCTTT. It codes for CASSPPRMGATEAFF.

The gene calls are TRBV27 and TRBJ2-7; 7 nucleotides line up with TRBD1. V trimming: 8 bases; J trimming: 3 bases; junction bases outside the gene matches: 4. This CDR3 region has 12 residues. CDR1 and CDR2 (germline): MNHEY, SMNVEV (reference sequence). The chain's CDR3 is CASGRGNYEQYF. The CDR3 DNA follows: TGTGCCAGCGGCAGGGGGAACTACGAGCAGTACTTC.

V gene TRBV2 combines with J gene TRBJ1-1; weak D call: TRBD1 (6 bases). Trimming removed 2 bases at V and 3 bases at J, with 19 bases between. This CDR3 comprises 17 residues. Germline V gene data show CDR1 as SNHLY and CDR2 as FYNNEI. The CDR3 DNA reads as TGTGCCAGCAGTGAATGGGCCGCTGGTGCAGGGGACACTGAAGCTTTCTTT. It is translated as CASSEWAAGAGDTEAFF.

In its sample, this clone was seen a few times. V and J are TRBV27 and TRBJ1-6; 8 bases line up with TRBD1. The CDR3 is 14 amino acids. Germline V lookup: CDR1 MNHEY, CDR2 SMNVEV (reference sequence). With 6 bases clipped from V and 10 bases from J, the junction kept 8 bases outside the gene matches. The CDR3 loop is CASSRTGLRSPLHF. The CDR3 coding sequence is TGTGCCAGCAGCAGGACAGGGCTAAGGTCACCCCTCCACTTT.

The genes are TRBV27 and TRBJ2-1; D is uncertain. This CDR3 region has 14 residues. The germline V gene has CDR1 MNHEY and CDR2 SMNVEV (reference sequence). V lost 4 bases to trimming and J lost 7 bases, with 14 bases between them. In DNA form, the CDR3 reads TGTGCCAGCAGTTCCGACCCTCTCCGGAATGAGCAGTTCTTC. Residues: CASSSDPLRNEQFF.

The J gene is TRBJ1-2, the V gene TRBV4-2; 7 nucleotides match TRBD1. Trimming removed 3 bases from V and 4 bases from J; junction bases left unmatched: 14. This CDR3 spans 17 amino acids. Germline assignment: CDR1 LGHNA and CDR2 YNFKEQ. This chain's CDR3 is CASSHGSEGAASYGYTF. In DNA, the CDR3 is TGTGCCAGCAGCCACGGATCCGAGGGGGCGGCTTCCTATGGCTACACCTTC.

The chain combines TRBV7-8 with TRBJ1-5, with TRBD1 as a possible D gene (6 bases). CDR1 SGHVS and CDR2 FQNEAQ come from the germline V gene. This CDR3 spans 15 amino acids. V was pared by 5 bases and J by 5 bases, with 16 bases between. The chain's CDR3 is CASSPAGARYQPQHF. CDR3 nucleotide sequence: TGTGCCAGCAGCCCGGCAGGGGCCAGGTATCAGCCCCAGCATTTT.

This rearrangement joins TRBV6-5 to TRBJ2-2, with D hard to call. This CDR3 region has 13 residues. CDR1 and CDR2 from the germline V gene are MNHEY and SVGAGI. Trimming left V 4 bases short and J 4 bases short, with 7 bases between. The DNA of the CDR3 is TGTGCCAGCAGTTTTTCGAGCACCGGGGAGCTGTTTTTT. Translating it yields CASSFSSTGELFF.

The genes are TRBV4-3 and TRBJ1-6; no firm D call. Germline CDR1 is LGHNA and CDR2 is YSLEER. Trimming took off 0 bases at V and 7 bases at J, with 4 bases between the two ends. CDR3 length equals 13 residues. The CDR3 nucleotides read TGCGCCAGCAGCCAAGATTCGAATTCACCCCTCCACTTT. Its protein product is CASSQDSNSPLHF.

The CDR3 here is CAVPAESTGELFF. Here the CDR3 DNA reads TGTGCCGTGCCGGCGGAGTCCACCGGGGAGCTGTTTTTT. This chain joins TRBV28 and TRBJ2-2, with unresolved D. Between the trimmed V and J ends, which lost 11 bases and 4 bases, there was a span of 14 bases. Per germline, CDR1 MDHEN and CDR2 SYDVKM. The CDR3 runs 13 residues.

The CDR3 nucleotides read TGTGCCAGCAGTTTTAATGCGGGACAGGGTTCTAACTACGAGCAGTACTTC. Protein product: CASSFNAGQGSNYEQYF. The chain links TRBV28 to TRBJ2-7; 9 positions agree with TRBD1. V was pared by 3 bases and J by 3 bases, with 12 bases of the junction left unmatched. The germline V gene encodes CDR1 MDHEN and CDR2 SYDVKM. CDR3 length: 17 residues.

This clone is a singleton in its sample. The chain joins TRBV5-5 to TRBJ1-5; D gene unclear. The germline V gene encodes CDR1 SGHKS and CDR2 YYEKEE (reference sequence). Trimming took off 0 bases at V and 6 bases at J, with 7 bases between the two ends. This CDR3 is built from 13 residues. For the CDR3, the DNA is TGTGCCAGCAGCTTGGAGTGGGCTCAGCCCCAGCATTTT. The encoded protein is CASSLEWAQPQHF.

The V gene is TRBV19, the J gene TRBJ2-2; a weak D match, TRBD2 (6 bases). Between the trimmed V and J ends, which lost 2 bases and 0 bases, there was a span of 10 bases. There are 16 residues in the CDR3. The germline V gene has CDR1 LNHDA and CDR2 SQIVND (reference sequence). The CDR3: CASSIIGTPNTGELFF. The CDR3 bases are TGTGCCAGTAGTATAATCGGGACTCCGAACACCGGGGAGCTGTTTTTT.

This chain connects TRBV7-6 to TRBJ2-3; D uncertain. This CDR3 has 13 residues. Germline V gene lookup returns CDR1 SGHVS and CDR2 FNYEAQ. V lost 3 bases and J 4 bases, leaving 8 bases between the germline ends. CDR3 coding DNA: TGTGCCAGCAGCTTTGTCGAGGCAGATACGCAGTATTTT. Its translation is CASSFVEADTQYF.

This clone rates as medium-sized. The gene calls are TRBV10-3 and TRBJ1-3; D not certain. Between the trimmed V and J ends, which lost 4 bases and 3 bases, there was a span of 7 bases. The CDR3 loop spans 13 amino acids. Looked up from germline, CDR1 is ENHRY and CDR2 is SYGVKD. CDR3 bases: TGTGCCATCAGTGTGGCAGATGGAAACACCATATATTTT. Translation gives CAISVADGNTIYF.

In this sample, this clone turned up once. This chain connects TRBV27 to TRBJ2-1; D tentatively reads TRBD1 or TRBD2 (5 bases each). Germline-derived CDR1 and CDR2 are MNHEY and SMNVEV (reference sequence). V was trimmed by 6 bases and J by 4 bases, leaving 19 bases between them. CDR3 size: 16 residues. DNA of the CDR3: TGTGCCAGCAGGCCTCTGACGGGGACGGGATACAATGAGCAGTTCTTC. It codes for CASRPLTGTGYNEQFF.

This chain's CDR3 is CASSAWSSRDEQFF. CDR3 nucleotides: TGTGCCAGCAGTGCGTGGTCCTCCCGAGATGAGCAGTTCTTC. The V gene is TRBV2, the J gene TRBJ2-1; no firm D call. The CDR3 totals 14 residues. Germline values: CDR1 SNHLY, CDR2 FYNNEI. Trimming removed 4 bases at V and 8 bases at J, with 15 bases between. The full variable domain, in which reference TRBV2 and TRBJ2-1 provide the parts outside the CDR3, is EPEVTQTPSHQVTQMGQEVILRCVPISNHLYFYWYRQILGQKVEFLVSFYNNEISEKSEIFDDQFSVERPDGSNFTLKIRSTKLEDSAMYFCASSAWSSRDEQFFGPGTRLTVL.

DNA for the CDR3: TGTGCCAACACAGGGGACTACGAGCAGTACTTC. Translated, it gives CANTGDYEQYF. The gene calls are TRBV6-5 and TRBJ2-7; 7 nucleotides match TRBD1. Germline CDR1 reads MNHEY; CDR2 reads SVGAGI. This CDR3 has 11 residues. J lost 3 bases, V lost 10 bases, and 3 bases had no gene match.

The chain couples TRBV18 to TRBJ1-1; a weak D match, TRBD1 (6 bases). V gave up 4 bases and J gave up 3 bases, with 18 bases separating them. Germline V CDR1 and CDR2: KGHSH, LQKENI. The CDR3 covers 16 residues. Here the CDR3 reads CASSLTPGRGHTEAFF. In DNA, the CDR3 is TGTGCCAGCTCACTCACACCGGGCAGGGGACACACTGAAGCTTTCTTT. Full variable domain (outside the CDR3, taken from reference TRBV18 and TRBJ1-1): NAGVMQNPRHLVRRRGQEARLRCSPMKGHSHVYWYRQLPEEGLKFMVYLQKENIIDESGMPKERFSAEFPKEGPSILRIQQVVRGDSAAYFCASSLTPGRGHTEAFFGQGTRLTVV.

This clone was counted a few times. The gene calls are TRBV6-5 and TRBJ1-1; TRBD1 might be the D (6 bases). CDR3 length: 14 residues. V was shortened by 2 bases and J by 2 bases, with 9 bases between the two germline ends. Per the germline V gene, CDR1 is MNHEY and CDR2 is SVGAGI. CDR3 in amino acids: CASSYLDSNTEAFF. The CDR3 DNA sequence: TGTGCCAGCAGTTACCTGGACAGTAACACTGAAGCTTTCTTT.